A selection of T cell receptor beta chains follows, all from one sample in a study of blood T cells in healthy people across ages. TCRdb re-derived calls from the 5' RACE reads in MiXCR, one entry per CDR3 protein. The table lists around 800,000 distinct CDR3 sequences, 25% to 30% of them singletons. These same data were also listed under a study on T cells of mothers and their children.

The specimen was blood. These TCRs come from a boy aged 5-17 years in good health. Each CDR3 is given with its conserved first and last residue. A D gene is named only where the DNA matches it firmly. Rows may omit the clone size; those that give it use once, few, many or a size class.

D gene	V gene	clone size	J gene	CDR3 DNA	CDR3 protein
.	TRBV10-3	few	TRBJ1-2	TGTGCCATCGGGAAGGGCGGCTACACCTTC	CAIGKGGYTF
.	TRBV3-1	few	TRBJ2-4	TGTGCCAGCAGCCATGGGGTCTCCAAAAACATTCAGTACTTC	CASSHGVSKNIQYF
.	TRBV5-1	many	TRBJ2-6	TGCGCCAGCCGGGGAGACCACTCTGGGGCCAACGTCCTGACTTTC	CASRGDHSGANVLTF
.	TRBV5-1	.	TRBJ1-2	TGCGCCAGCAGCTTGGATTCGGCTTCCGGGAGCTACACCTTC	CASSLDSASGSYTF
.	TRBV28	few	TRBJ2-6	TGTGCCAGCAGCCACCCTTGGAGCTCTGGGGCCAACGTCCTGACTTTC	CASSHPWSSGANVLTF
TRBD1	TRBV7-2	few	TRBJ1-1	TGTGCCAGCACCAAAGGGGGGACAGGGTTAACTGAAGCTTTCTTT	CASTKGGTGLTEAFF
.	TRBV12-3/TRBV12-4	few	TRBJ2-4	TGTGCCAGCATCGGGGCGACCAAAAACATTCAGTACTTC	CASIGATKNIQYF
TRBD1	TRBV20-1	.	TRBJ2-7	TGCAGTGCTTTTGACAGGGAAAAAGGCGAGCAGTACTTC	CSAFDREKGEQYF
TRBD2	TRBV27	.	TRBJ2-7	TGTGCCAGCAGTTTCGGACTAGCGGGGGGGAGGTACGAGCAGTACTTC	CASSFGLAGGRYEQYF
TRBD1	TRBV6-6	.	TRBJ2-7	TGTGCCAGCAGTTATGGACAGGACAAATACTACGAGCAGTACTTC	CASSYGQDKYYEQYF
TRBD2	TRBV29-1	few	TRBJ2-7	TGCAGCGTTGAAGATAGCGGGCCCCACGAGCAGTACTTC	CSVEDSGPHEQYF
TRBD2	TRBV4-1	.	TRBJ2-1	TGCGCCAGCAGCCCCCTGGCGGGGGGGCAAAGCTCCTACAATGAGCAGTTCTTC	CASSPLAGGQSSYNEQFF
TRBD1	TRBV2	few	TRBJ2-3	TGTGCCAGCAGTGAATTGAGGGGACAGGGAGTTGCGCAGTATTTT	CASSELRGQGVAQYF
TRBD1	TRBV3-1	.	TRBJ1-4	TGTGCCAGCAGCAATCAACAGGGGCTTTGGGAAAAACTGTTTTTT	CASSNQQGLWEKLFF
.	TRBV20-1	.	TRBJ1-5	TGCAGTGCTGGTAGAGCGTGGGGGGACGATAGCAATCAGCCCCAGCATTTT	CSAGRAWGDDSNQPQHF
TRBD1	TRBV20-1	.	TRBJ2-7	TGCAGTGCTAGTAGGGGGCTGATCTACGAGCAGTACTTC	CSASRGLIYEQYF
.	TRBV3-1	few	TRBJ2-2	TGTGCCAGCAGCCAGGAGAACGGGGAGCTGTTTTTT	CASSQENGELFF
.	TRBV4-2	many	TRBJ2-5	TGTGCCAGCAGCCGTCCCGGGGCCGGGGAGACCCAGTACTTC	CASSRPGAGETQYF
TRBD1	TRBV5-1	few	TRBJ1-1	TGCGCCAGCAGCCCAAGGACAGGGCCGAACACTGAAGCTTTCTTT	CASSPRTGPNTEAFF
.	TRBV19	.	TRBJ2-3	TGTGCCAGTAGCCCGACAGAAAACACAGATACGCAGTATTTT	CASSPTENTDTQYF
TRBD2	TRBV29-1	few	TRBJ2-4	TGCAGCGTTGACGGCGGGGGGGCCGGCAAAAACATTCAGTACTTC	CSVDGGGAGKNIQYF
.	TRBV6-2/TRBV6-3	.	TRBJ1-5	TGTGCCAGCACCGGGTCGATCAATCAGCCCCAGCATTTT	CASTGSINQPQHF
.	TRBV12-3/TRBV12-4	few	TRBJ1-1	TGTGCCAGCAGTTTGAACCTCGACCGGGGGGCTTTCTTT	CASSLNLDRGAFF
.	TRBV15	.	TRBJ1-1	TGTGCCACCAGCGGATACAGGAACATGAACACTGAAGCTTTCTTT	CATSGYRNMNTEAFF
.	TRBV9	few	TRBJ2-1	TGTGCCAGCAGCGCGAGAGGTCCCCAAGAGCAGTTCTTC	CASSARGPQEQFF
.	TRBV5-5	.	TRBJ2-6	TGTGCCAGCAGCTTGGGTCCTCCTGGGGCCAACGTCCTGACTTTC	CASSLGPPGANVLTF
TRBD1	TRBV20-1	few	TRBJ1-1	TGCAGTGCCCCGGGACAGGGACGGCCTGAAGCTTTCTTT	CSAPGQGRPEAFF
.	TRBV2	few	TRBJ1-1	TGTGCCAGCGTATCCGGGTCAGTGAACACTGAAGCTTTCTTT	CASVSGSVNTEAFF
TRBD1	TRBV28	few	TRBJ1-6	TGTGCCAGCAGTGGTCCGGGACAGGGCTATAATTCACCCCTCCACTTT	CASSGPGQGYNSPLHF
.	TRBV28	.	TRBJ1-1	TGTGCCAGCAGTTTATCCGGGGGCCATACTGAAGCTTTCTTT	CASSLSGGHTEAFF
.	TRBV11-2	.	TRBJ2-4	TGTGCCAGCAGCTACACAAACATTCAGTACTTC	CASSYTNIQYF
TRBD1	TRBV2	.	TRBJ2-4	TGTGCCAGCAGGAGGACAGGGATGGAAAACATTCAGTACTTC	CASRRTGMENIQYF
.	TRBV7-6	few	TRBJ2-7	TGTGCCAGCAGCTTAGACGGGTCCCCCGCCTACGAGCAGTACTTC	CASSLDGSPAYEQYF
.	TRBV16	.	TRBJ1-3	TGTGCCAGCAGCCAATTTAATGCCGGACCCTCTGGAAACACCATATATTTT	CASSQFNAGPSGNTIYF
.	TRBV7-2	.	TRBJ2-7	TGTGCCACCAGCCGACGGGACGAGCAGTACTTC	CATSRRDEQYF
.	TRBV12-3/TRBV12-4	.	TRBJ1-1	TGTGCCAGCAGTCCCCCTCCCTACAGGCCGGGGAGGGGTCTAGCTTTCTTT	CASSPPPYRPGRGLAFF
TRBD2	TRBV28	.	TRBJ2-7	TGTGCCAGCAGTTCCCCTCGGCAGCGGGGGTTTTACGAGCAGTACTTC	CASSSPRQRGFYEQYF
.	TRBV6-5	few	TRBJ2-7	TGTGCCAGCAGTTACTCGGGACTGGGCTACGAGCAGTACTTC	CASSYSGLGYEQYF
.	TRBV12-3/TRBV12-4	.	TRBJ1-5	TGTGCCAGCAGAATTTCTAATCAGCCCCAGCATTTT	CASRISNQPQHF
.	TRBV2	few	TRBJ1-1	TGTGCCAGCAGTGAAGTGGGGTCCAGCACTGAAGCTTTCTTT	CASSEVGSSTEAFF
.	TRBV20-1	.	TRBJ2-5	TGCAGTGCTAGATGGGGGTCCTCCTACGAGAAGTACTTC	CSARWGSSYEKYF
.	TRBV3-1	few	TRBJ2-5	TGTGCCAGCAGCCCCCAACCCGGACGGAGAATACAAGAGACCCAGTACTTC	CASSPQPGRRIQETQYF
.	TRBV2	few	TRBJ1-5	TGTGCCAGCAGTGAAGATCTGGGAAAATTCCTGCCCCAGCATTTT	CASSEDLGKFLPQHF